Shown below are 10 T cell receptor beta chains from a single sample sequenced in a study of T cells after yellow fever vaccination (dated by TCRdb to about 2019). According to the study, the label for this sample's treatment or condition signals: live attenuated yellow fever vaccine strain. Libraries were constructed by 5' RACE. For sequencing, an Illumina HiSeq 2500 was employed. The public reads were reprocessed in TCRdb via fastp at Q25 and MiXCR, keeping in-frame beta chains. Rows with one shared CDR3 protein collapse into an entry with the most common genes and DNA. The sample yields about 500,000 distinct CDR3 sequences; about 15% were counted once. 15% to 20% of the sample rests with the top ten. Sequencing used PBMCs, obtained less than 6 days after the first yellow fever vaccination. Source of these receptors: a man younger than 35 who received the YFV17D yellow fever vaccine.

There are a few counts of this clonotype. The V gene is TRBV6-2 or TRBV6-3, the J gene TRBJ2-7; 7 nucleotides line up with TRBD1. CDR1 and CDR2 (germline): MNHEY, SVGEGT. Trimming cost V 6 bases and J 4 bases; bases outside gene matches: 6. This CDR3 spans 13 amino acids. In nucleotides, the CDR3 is TGTGCCAGCAGGGGGACAGCGCAGTACGAGCAGTACGTC. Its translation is CASRGTAQYEQYV.

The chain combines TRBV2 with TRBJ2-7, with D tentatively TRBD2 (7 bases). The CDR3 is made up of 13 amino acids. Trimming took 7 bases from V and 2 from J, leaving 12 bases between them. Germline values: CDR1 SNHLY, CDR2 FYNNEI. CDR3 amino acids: CASMGGATYEQYF. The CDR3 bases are TGTGCCAGCATGGGGGGGGCAACCTACGAGCAGTACTTC.

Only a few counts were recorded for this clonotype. The CDR3: CSVDGGLGTGELFF. Written as DNA, the CDR3 is TGCAGCGTTGATGGAGGGCTGGGCACCGGGGAGCTGTTTTTT. The chain couples TRBV29-1 to TRBJ2-2; tentative D call: TRBD2 (6 bases). This CDR3 spans 14 amino acids. V was clipped by 3 bases and J by 4 bases, with 12 bases between them. Germline V gene lookup returns CDR1 SQVTM and CDR2 ANQGSEA.

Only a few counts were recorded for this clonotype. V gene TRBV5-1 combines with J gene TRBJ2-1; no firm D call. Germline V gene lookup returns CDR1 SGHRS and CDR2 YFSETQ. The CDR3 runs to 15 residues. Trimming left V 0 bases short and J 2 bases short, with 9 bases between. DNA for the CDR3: TGCGCCAGCAGCTTGGAGGACCCAGCCTACAATGAGCAGTTCTTC. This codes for CASSLEDPAYNEQFF.

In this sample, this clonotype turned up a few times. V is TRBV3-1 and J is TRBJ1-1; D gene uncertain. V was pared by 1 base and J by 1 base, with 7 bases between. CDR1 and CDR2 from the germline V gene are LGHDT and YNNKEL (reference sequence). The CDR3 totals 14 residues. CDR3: CASSQAAKNTEAFF. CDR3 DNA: TGTGCCAGCAGCCAAGCCGCAAAGAACACTGAAGCTTTCTTT.

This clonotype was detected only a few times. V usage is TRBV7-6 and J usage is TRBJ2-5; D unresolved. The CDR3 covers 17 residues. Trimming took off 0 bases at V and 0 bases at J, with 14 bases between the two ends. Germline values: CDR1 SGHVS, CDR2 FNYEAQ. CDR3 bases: TGTGCCAGCAGCTTAGCGACGAGTACTCCCCACCAAGAGACCCAGTACTTC. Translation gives CASSLATSTPHQETQYF.

This CDR3 reads CASSRRTGEIGELFF. In nucleotides, the CDR3 is TGTGCCAGTAGTAGACGGACAGGGGAGATCGGGGAGCTGTTTTTT. The chain uses TRBV19 and TRBJ2-2, with 9 nucleotides matching TRBD1. This CDR3 is 15 amino acids long. V gave up 4 bases and J gave up 7 bases; unmatched junction bases: 7. CDR1 and CDR2 (germline): LNHDA, SQIVND (reference sequence).

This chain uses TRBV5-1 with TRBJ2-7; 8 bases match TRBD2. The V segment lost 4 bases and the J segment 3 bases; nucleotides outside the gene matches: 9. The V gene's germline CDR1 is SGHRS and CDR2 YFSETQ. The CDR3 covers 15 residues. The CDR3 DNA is TGCGCCAGCAGCCCCGGAGGGAGCGGGGGCTACGAGCAGTACGTC. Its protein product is CASSPGGSGGYEQYV.

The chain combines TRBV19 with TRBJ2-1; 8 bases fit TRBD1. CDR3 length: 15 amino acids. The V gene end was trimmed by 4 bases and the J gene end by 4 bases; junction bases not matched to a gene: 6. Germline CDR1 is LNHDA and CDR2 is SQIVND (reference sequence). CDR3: CASSTPGGQYNEQFF. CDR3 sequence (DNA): TGTGCCAGTAGTACCCCAGGGGGCCAATACAATGAGCAGTTCTTC.

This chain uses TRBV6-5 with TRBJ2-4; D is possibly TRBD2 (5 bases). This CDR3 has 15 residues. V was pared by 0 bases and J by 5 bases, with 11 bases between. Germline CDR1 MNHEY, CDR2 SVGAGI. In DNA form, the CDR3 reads TGTGCCAGCAGTTACTCGATGGGAGTCCAAAACATTCAGTACTTC. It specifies CASSYSMGVQNIQYF.